The 27 T cell receptor beta chains given below trace back to one sample, sequenced in a study of T cell responses to AZD1222 COVID-19 vaccine. The assay was immunoSEQ multiplex PCR, and TCRdb's table has in-frame clones only and misses some. The data show fewer than 150,000 clones, with about nine tenths seen just once and about 7.8% held by the top ten. The specimen was peripheral blood, collected on day 0 of AZD1222 vaccination. These receptor sequences come from an adult in good health.

The chain recombines TRBV7-2 with TRBJ2-3; TRBD2 matches at 13 bases. Per germline, CDR1 SGHTA and CDR2 FQGNSA. This CDR3 spans 16 amino acids. The V gene end was trimmed by 5 bases and the J gene end by 5 bases; junction bases not matched to a gene: 7. Written as DNA, the CDR3 is TGTGCCAGCAGCAGAAGACTAGCGGGAGGACTAGATACGCAGTATTTT. Its translation: CASSRRLAGGLDTQYF.

The sample holds one count of this clone. This chain joins TRBV28 and TRBJ1-1, with TRBD1 as a possible D gene (5 bases). V was clipped by 6 bases and J by 0 bases, with 11 bases between them. CDR1 is MDHEN, CDR2 SYDVKM, per germline. The CDR3 is 14 amino acids. This chain's CDR3 is CASRSGKMNTEAFF. CDR3 nucleotide sequence: TGTGCCAGCAGGTCAGGGAAGATGAACACTGAAGCTTTCTTT.

The chain links TRBV9 to TRBJ2-2; no clear D gene. The CDR3 has 15 amino acids. Trimming removed 1 base from V and 1 base from J, with 8 bases in between. CDR1 SGDLS and CDR2 YYNGEE come from the germline V gene. CDR3 protein: CASSVLPGNTGELFF. For the CDR3, the DNA is TGTGCCAGCAGCGTATTACCAGGGAACACCGGGGAGCTGTTTTTT.

The V and J genes are TRBV6-5 and TRBJ1-2; tentative D call: TRBD1 (5 bases). The V gene lost 6 bases and the J gene lost 4 bases, with 12 bases spanning the gap. The length of the CDR3 is 13 residues. Germline V CDR1 and CDR2: MNHEY, SVGAGI. CDR3 in DNA: TGTGCCAGCAGGGGACCGGGAGGCTATGGCTACACCTTC. It is translated as CASRGPGGYGYTF.

This rearrangement joins TRBV30 to TRBJ2-3; no firm D call. Germline lookup yields CDR1 GTSNPN and CDR2 SVGIG (reference sequence). Trimming cost V 7 bases and J 5 bases, with 7 bases left between them. This CDR3 is 10 amino acids long. Written as DNA, the CDR3 is TGTGCCTCGAGCCGAGATACGCAGTATTTT. It is translated as CASSRDTQYF.

J is TRBJ2-1 and V is TRBV12-3 or TRBV12-4; TRBD1 agrees at 7 bases. This CDR3 is built from 12 residues. The junction had 6 bases not matched to a gene; V was cut back by 7 bases and J by 9 bases. The CDR3 nucleotides are TGTGCCAGCAAAAAACAGGGGACTGAGCAGTTCTTC. The encoded protein is CASKKQGTEQFF.

The count of this clone is one. The chain carries TRBV6-5 and TRBJ2-2; no firm D call. Germline CDR1 reads MNHEY; CDR2 reads SVGAGI. The CDR3 length is 15 residues. V lost 10 bases to trimming and J lost 0 bases, with 15 bases between them. In nucleotides, the CDR3 is TGTGCCATCCAAAAGGGCCCAGCGAACACCGGGGAGCTGTTTTTT. This sequence encodes CAIQKGPANTGELFF.

The V gene is TRBV5-1, the J gene TRBJ2-2; 7 nucleotides line up with TRBD2. Trimming removed 3 bases from V and 1 base from J; junction bases left unmatched: 6. Germline V gene data show CDR1 as SGHRS and CDR2 as YFSETQ. This CDR3 comprises 16 residues. CDR3 nucleotides: TGCGCCAGCAGCTCTGGTACGGGAGGGAACACCGGGGAGCTGTTTTTT. Residues: CASSSGTGGNTGELFF.

V gene TRBV28 combines with J gene TRBJ2-7; tentatively, D is TRBD1 (5 bases). Trimming stripped 6 bases from V and 4 bases from J, with 22 bases between. Germline V gene sequence: CDR1 MDHEN, CDR2 SYDVKM. CDR3 size: 16 residues. The DNA for the CDR3 is TGTGCCAGCAGCCATAGGGTAGCCCAGGGAAAGTACGAGCAGTACTTC. This gives the protein CASSHRVAQGKYEQYF.

The chain employs TRBV27 and TRBJ2-1, with D perhaps matching TRBD1 (6 bases). Germline values: CDR1 MNHEY, CDR2 SMNVEV (reference sequence). The CDR3 runs to 17 residues. Trimming took off 6 bases at V and 0 bases at J, with 18 bases between the two ends. CDR3 loop: CASSQPGQPSSYNEQFF. For the CDR3, the DNA is TGTGCCAGCAGCCAACCGGGACAACCATCCTCCTACAATGAGCAGTTCTTC.

This chain uses TRBV3-1 (or the pseudogene TRBV3-2) with TRBJ2-1; D is uncertain. The CDR3 consists of 14 residues. V lost 1 base to trimming and J lost 9 bases, with 13 bases between them. Germline CDR1 reads LGHDT; CDR2 reads YNNKEL (reference sequence). The CDR3 spells CASSQGSVGGEQFF. The DNA for the CDR3 is TGTGCCAGCAGCCAAGGGTCTGTGGGCGGTGAGCAGTTCTTC.

The V gene is TRBV21-1, the J gene TRBJ1-5. TRBV21-1 is assigned pseudogene status. The CDR3 has 18 residues. CDR3 residues: CASSKVVTPKYSNQPQHF. CDR3 nucleotide sequence: TGTGCCAGCAGCAAAGTTGTCACGCCGAAATATAGCAATCAGCCCCAGCATTTT.

The genes are TRBV9 and TRBJ2-3, with 8 nucleotides matching TRBD2. The CDR3 has 15 amino acids. Germline V gene lookup returns CDR1 SGDLS and CDR2 YYNGEE. The J segment lost 6 bases and the V segment lost 0 bases, leaving 6 bases of the junction unmatched. The DNA of the CDR3 is TGTGCCAGCAGCGTAGATGGAGCGGGAGCCGATACGCAGTATTTT. Protein: CASSVDGAGADTQYF.

The CDR3 reads CASSPPSRDREGQYF. CDR3 in DNA: TGTGCCAGCTCACCACCGTCCCGGGACAGGGAGGGCCAGTACTTC. The chain recombines TRBV18 with TRBJ2-5; 9 nucleotides match TRBD1. J was trimmed by 10 bases and V by 0 bases; bases with no gene match: 9. The CDR3 runs to 15 residues. Germline V lookup: CDR1 KGHSH, CDR2 LQKENI. The full variable domain, in which reference TRBV18 and TRBJ2-5 provide the parts outside the CDR3, is NAGVMQNPRHLVRRRGQEARLRCSPMKGHSHVYWYRQLPEEGLKFMVYLQKENIIDESGMPKERFSAEFPKEGPSILRIQQVVRGDSAAYFCASSPPSRDREGQYFGPGTRLLVL.

This chain joins TRBV5-4 and TRBJ1-2; D may be TRBD1 (5 bases). Deletions cut 4 bases from V and 3 bases from J, with 19 bases between. This CDR3 spans 16 amino acids. From germline, CDR1 is SGHNT and CDR2 YYREEE (reference sequence). CDR3 nucleotide sequence: TGTGCCAGCAGCCGCTATGGTGGCCAGGGAGACTATGGCTACACCTTC. This sequence encodes CASSRYGGQGDYGYTF.

The V and J genes are TRBV7-6 and TRBJ1-5, with TRBD1 identical over 11 bases. Germline assignment: CDR1 SGHVS and CDR2 FNYEAQ. There are 16 residues in the CDR3. Unmatched junction bases numbered 3, after V lost 5 bases and J lost 0 bases. CDR3 region: CASSPGQGASNQPQHF. CDR3 DNA sequence: TGTGCCAGCAGCCCAGGACAGGGGGCTAGCAATCAGCCCCAGCATTTT.

The chain employs TRBV29-1 and TRBJ1-4; unclear D gene. Germline V gene data show CDR1 as SQVTM and CDR2 as ANQGSEA. The CDR3 extends over 13 amino acids. Trimming cost V 3 bases and J 8 bases, with 13 bases left between them. Written as DNA, the CDR3 is TGCAGCGTTGAGCCGGGATCTGGGGAAAAACTGTTTTTT. This codes for CSVEPGSGEKLFF.

The chain employs TRBV7-2 and TRBJ2-5, with a possible D match to TRBD1 (5 bases). The CDR3 totals 15 residues. In germline, CDR1 is SGHTA, CDR2 FQGNSA. The ends were cut back, 7 bases at V and 1 base at J, with 16 bases in the middle. Here the CDR3 reads CASIRGHLLQETQYF. In nucleotides, the CDR3 is TGTGCCAGCATCAGAGGACACCTACTCCAAGAGACCCAGTACTTC.

CDR3 nucleotide sequence: TGTGCCAGCAGTCCGCCGGACAGAAGGAACACTGAAGCTTTCTTT. Translated, it gives CASSPPDRRNTEAFF. The J gene is TRBJ1-1, the V gene TRBV28; D possibly corresponds to TRBD1 (6 bases). The CDR3 consists of 15 residues. Trimming took off 5 bases at V and 1 base at J, with 14 bases between the two ends. Germline CDR1 is MDHEN and CDR2 is SYDVKM.

The chain couples TRBV28 to TRBJ1-5; the match to TRBD1 covers 8 bases. Germline V gene data show CDR1 as MDHEN and CDR2 as SYDVKM. Trimming cost V 10 bases and J 2 bases; bases outside gene matches: 10. CDR3 length: 15 amino acids. The CDR3 region is CATGTGTLGNQPQHF. DNA of the CDR3: TGTGCCACCGGGACAGGCACTCTGGGCAATCAGCCCCAGCATTTT.

The V and J genes are TRBV5-6 and TRBJ2-7; 9 bases fit TRBD1. Trimming at V came to 6 bases and at J to 4 bases, leaving 11 bases not matched to a gene. CDR1 is SGHDT, CDR2 YYEEEE, per germline. The CDR3 has 15 residues. The chain's CDR3 is CASTPRGTGSYEQYF. For the CDR3, the DNA is TGTGCCAGCACCCCACGGGGGACAGGGTCTTACGAGCAGTACTTC.

This chain uses TRBV7-9 with TRBJ1-5, with D unclear. Germline V lookup: CDR1 SEHNR, CDR2 FQNEAQ (reference sequence). With 1 base removed from V and 4 bases from J, the gap between germline ends came to 11 bases. The CDR3 has 15 residues. CDR3 protein: CASSLDSTYNQPQHF. The DNA for the CDR3 is TGTGCCAGCAGCTTAGATTCGACATATAATCAGCCCCAGCATTTT.

The CDR3 region has the DNA TGTGCCAGTAGTATCCAGGCGACTAATAGCAATCAGCCCCAGCATTTT. The encoded protein is CASSIQATNSNQPQHF. The genes are TRBV19 and TRBJ1-5, with no clear D. The CDR3 contains 16 residues. Trimming cost V 3 bases and J 0 bases, with 12 bases left between them. Germline CDR1 LNHDA, CDR2 SQIVND (reference sequence).

This chain connects TRBV3-1 (or the pseudogene TRBV3-2) to TRBJ1-5; 8 bases match TRBD1. With 9 bases clipped from V and 7 bases from J, the junction kept 8 bases outside the gene matches. Germline CDR1 is LGHDT and CDR2 is YNNKEL (reference sequence). This CDR3 has 13 amino acids. In DNA form, the CDR3 reads TGTGCCAGTGGACAGGGCCCCGGCCAGCCCCAGCATTTT. Protein product: CASGQGPGQPQHF.

The chain carries TRBV7-7 and TRBJ2-5; 12 bases match TRBD2. The CDR3 runs to 16 residues. Germline V gene data show CDR1 as SSHAT and CDR2 as FNYEAQ (reference sequence). The ends lost 5 bases at V and 5 bases at J; junction bases unmatched: 9. Written as DNA, the CDR3 is TGTGCCAGCAGCGCTGGGACTAGCGGGTCCTGGGAGACCCAGTACTTC. Its protein is CASSAGTSGSWETQYF.

The V gene is TRBV24-1, the J gene TRBJ2-7; TRBD1 matches at 10 bases. Germline V gene sequence: CDR1 KGHDR, CDR2 SFDVKD. The CDR3 has 12 residues. V shed 9 bases, J shed 6 bases, and the junction held 4 bases outside the gene matches. The CDR3: CATEGQGSEQYF. The CDR3, as DNA: TGTGCCACCGAGGGACAGGGGTCCGAGCAGTACTTC.

V and J are TRBV6-5 and TRBJ1-2; 9 positions agree with TRBD1. V was pared by 10 bases and J by 2 bases, with 2 bases of the junction left unmatched. The germline V gene encodes CDR1 MNHEY and CDR2 SVGAGI. The CDR3 loop spans 12 amino acids. The CDR3 bases are TGTGCCATCGGGACAGGGAACTATGGCTACACCTTC. This sequence encodes CAIGTGNYGYTF.